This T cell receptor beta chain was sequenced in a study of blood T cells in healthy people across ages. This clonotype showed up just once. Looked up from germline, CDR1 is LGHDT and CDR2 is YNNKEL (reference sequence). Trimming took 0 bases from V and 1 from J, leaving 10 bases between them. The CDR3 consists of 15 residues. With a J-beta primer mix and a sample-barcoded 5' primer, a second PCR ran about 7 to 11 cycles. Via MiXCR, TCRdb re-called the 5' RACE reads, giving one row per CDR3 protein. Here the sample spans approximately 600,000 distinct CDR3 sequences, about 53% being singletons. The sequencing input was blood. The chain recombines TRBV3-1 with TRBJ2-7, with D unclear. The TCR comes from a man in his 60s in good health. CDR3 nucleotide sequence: TGTGCCAGCAGCCAAGATCTATCGCAGTCCTACGAGCAGTACTTC. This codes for CASSQDLSQSYEQYF.